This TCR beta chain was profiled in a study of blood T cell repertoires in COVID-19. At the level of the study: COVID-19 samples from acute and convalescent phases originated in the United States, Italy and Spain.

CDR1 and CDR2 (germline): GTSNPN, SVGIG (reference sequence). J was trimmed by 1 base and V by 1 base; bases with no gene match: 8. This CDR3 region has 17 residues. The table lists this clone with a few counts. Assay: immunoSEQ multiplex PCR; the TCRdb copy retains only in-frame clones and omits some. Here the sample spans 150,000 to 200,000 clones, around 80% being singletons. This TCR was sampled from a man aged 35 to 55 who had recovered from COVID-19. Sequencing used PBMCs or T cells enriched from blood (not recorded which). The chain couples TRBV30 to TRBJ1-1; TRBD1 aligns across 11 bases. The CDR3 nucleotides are TGTGCCTGGAGTGCGCAGAGGACAGGGGGCTGGAACACTGAAGCTTTCTTT. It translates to CAWSAQRTGGWNTEAFF.